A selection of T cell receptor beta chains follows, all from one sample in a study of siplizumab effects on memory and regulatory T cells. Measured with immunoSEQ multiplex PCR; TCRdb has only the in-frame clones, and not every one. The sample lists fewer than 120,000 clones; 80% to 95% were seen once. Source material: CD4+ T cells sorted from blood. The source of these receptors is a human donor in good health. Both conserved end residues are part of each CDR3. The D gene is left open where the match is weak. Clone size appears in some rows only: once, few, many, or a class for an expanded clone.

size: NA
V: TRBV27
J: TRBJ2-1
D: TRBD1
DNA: TGTGCCAGCAGCCCATATACGGACAGGAAAAAGAATGAGCAGTTCTTC
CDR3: CASSPYTDRKKNEQFF

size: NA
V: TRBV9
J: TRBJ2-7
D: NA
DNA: TGTGCCAGCAACATGGATCCGAGCTCCTACGAGCAGTACTTC
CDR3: CASNMDPSSYEQYF

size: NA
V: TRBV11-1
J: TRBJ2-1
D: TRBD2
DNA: TGTGCCAGCAGCTTGATAGCGGGAGACTACAATGAGCAGTTCTTC
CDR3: CASSLIAGDYNEQFF

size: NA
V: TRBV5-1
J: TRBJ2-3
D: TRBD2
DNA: TGCGCCAGCCGCTTACTAGCGGGAGGGAAGGATACGCAGTATTTT
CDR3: CASRLLAGGKDTQYF

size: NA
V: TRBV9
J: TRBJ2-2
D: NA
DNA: TGTGCCAGCAGCGAGGGGATCGGCACCGGGGAGCTGTTTTTT
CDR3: CASSEGIGTGELFF

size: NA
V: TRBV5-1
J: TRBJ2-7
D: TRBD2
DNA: TGCGCCAGCAGCCTGCTTAGCGGGGGGCCCTACGAGCAGTACTTC
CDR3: CASSLLSGGPYEQYF

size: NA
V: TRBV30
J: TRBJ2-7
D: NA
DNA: TGTGCCTGGAGACCCCGGGACTCCATATACGAGCAGTACTTC
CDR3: CAWRPRDSIYEQYF

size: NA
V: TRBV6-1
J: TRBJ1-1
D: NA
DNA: TGTGCCAGCAATGAAGGGAGTATTGCCACTGAAGCTTTCTTT
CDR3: CASNEGSIATEAFF

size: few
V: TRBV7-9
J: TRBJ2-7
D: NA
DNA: TGTGCCAGCAGTCTTTCAATAAGGGAGAACGAGCAGTACTTC
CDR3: CASSLSIRENEQYF

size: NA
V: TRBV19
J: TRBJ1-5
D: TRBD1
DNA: TGTGCCAGTAGTGGCTGGGGCCCGGGACAGGGGAATCAGCCCCAGCATTTT
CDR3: CASSGWGPGQGNQPQHF

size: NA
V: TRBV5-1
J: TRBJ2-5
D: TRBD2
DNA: TGCGCCAGCAGCTTGGGCGCTAGCGGGTACCAAGAGACCCAGTACTTC
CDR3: CASSLGASGYQETQYF

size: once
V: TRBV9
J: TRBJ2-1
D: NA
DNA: TGTGCCAGCAGCGCCATATTCTCACCCAATGAGCAGTTCTTC
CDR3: CASSAIFSPNEQFF

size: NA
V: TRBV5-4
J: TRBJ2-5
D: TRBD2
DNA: TGTGCCAGCAGCTCCGGGACTAGCGGGGGGGCAGACCAAGAGACCCAGTACTTC
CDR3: CASSSGTSGGADQETQYF

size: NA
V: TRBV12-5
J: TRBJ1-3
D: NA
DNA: TGTGCTAGTGGGGGGTTCCTGAGCTCTGGAAACACCATATATTTT
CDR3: CASGGFLSSGNTIYF

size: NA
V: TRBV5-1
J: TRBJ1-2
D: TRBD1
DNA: TGCGCCAGCAGCACGGACAGGGGACAAGGTGGCTACACCTTC
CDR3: CASSTDRGQGGYTF

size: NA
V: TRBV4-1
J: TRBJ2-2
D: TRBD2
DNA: TGCGCCAGCAGCCCTGGGCGACTAGCGGAGAACACCGGGGAGCTGTTTTTT
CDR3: CASSPGRLAENTGELFF

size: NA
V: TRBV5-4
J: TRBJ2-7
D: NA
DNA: TGTGCCAGCAGCGGGGCGCGGACCTACGAGCAGTACTTC
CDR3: CASSGARTYEQYF

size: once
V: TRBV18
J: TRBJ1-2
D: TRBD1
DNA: TGTGCCAGCTCACCACGGGACAGGGTCACCCATAACTATGGCTACACCTTC
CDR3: CASSPRDRVTHNYGYTF

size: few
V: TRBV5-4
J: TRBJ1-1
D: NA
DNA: TGTGCCAGCAGCTTGGGACGGGACACTGAAGCTTTCTTT
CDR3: CASSLGRDTEAFF

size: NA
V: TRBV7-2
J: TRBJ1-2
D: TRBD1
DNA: TGTGCCAGCAGCTTAGTCCGACAGGGGGATCGCTACACCTTC
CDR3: CASSLVRQGDRYTF

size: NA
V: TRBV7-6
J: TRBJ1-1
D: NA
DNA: TGTGCCAGCAGCTCCCCGGGAGCACAGAACACTGAAGCTTTCTTT
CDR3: CASSSPGAQNTEAFF

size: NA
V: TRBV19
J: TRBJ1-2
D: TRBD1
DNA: TGTGCCAGTAGTAGCGGACAGGGCCTGTGGGGCTACACCTTC
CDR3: CASSSGQGLWGYTF

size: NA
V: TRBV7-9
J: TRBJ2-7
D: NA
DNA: TGTGCCAGCAGCTTCAGCCTCTACGAGCAGTACTTC
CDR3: CASSFSLYEQYF

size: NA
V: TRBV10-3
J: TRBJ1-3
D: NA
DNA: TGTGCCGCTCAGGGTGACGGAAACACCATATATTTT
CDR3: CAAQGDGNTIYF

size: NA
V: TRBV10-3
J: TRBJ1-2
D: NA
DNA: TGTGCCATCAGTAGCGGGGGCGCGGGCTATGGCTACACCTTC
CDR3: CAISSGGAGYGYTF

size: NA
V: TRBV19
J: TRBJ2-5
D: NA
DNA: TGTGCCAGTAGTAAGCCCAGAAAGGGCCGAGGGGAGACCCAGTACTTC
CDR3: CASSKPRKGRGETQYF

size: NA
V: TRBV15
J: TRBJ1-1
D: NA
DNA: TGTGCCACCAGCAGAGCAGGGCGCCAAGCTTTCTTT
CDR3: CATSRAGRQAFF

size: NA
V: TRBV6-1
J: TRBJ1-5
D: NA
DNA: TGTGCCAGCAGTATGAGAGGCAATCAGCCCCAGCATTTT
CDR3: CASSMRGNQPQHF

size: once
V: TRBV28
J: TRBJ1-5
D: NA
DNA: TGTGCCAGCAGTTCCGCTGGCGCAATTCTTAGGCCCCAGCATTTT
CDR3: CASSSAGAILRPQHF

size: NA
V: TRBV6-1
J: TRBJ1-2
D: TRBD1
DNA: TGTGCCAGCAGGGAGGCGGCAGGGGGAGGCTACACCTTC
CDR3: CASREAAGGGYTF

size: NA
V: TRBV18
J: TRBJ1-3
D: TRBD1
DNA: TGTGCCAGCTCACCCGTGACAGGGGGTTACTTACCTAACACCATATATTTT
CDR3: CASSPVTGGYLPNTIYF

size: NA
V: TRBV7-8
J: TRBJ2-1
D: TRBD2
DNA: TGTGCCAGCAGCTGGGGACTAGAACCCCCAAAAGGGCAGTTCTTC
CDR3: CASSWGLEPPKGQFF

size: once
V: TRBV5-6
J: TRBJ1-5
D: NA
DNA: TGTGCCAGCAGCTTGAGGGGGTATAGCAATCAGCCCCAGCATTTT
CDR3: CASSLRGYSNQPQHF

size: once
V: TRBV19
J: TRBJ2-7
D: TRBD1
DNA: TGTGCCAGTAGTAGCCGACAGGGGTTTTTCAACGAGCAGTACTTC
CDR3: CASSSRQGFFNEQYF

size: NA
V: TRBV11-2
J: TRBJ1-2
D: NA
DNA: TGTGCCAGCAGCCGCGGGGAGAACTATGGCTACACCTTC
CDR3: CASSRGENYGYTF

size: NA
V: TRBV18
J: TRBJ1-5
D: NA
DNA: TGTGCCAGCTCACCCCAGGACACCTCACGGGGTCAGCCCCAGCATTTT
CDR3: CASSPQDTSRGQPQHF

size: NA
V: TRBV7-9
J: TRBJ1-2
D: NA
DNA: TGTGCCAGCAGCCCTCAACCTGTGGGTAACTATGGCTACACCTTC
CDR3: CASSPQPVGNYGYTF

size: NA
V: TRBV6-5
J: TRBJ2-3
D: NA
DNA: TGTGCCAGCAGGTACCGGGACCGGGCGGCAGATACGCAGTATTTT
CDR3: CASRYRDRAADTQYF

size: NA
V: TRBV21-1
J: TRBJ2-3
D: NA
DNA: TGTGCCAGCAGCCCTATCCCGCGGGACCACACAGATACGCAGTATTTT
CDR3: CASSPIPRDHTDTQYF

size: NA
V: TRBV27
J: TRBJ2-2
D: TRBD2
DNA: TGTGCCAGCAGTCCGGTCCTAGCGGCCGGGGAGCTGTTTTTT
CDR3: CASSPVLAAGELFF

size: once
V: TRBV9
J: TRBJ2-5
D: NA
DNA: TGTGCCAGCAGCCTTGGGGGTGCGGAGACCCAGTACTTC
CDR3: CASSLGGAETQYF

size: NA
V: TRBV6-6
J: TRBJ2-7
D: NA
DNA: TGTGCCAGCAGACCCGGGACCGCTGGCTACGAGCAGTACTTC
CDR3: CASRPGTAGYEQYF

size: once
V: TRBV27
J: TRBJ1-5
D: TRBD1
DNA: TGTGCCAGCAGTTTTACAGGGGTCCCCAATCAGCCCCAGCATTTT
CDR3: CASSFTGVPNQPQHF

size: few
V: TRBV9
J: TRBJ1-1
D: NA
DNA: TGTGCCAGCAGCGTAGCCCCAGGTAATCCTGAAGCTTTCTTT
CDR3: CASSVAPGNPEAFF

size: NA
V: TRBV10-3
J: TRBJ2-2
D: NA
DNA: TGTGCCAGCCTGGCGGTCGGGGAGCTGTTTTTT
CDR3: CASLAVGELFF

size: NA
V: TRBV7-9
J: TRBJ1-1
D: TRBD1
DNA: TGTGCCAGCAGCCCCTGGACAGGCCCAACGAACACTGAAGCTTTCTTT
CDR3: CASSPWTGPTNTEAFF

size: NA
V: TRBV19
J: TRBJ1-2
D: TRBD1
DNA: TGTGCCAGTAGTATCCTGAGGGACAGCAGACACTACACCTTC
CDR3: CASSILRDSRHYTF

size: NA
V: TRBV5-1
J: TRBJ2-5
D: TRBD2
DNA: TGCGCCAGCAGCTTGGCGGGGGGGCACGAGACCCAGTACTTC
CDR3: CASSLAGGHETQYF

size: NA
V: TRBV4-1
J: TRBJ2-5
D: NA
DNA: TGCGCCAGCAGCCAAGACTCCAGGAGGGGAGAGACCCAGTACTTC
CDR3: CASSQDSRRGETQYF